A single sample is the source of the 3 T cell receptor beta chains below, sequenced in a study of T cells in women clearing cervical HPV infection. Assay used: immunoSEQ multiplex PCR; TCRdb lists only in-frame clones, some missing. The listing records 18,000 or so clones. Sequenced material: blood buffy coat. The receptors shown here come from a woman between 18 and 70 years old with a cervical HPV16 infection that either progressed to CIN3+ or cleared (not recorded which).

A word on this clone: The read ends 3 residues before the CDR3 terminus; that terminus is restored from the germline J gene. This chain links TRBV29-1 with TRBJ1-2, with D unclear. The CDR3 spans 13 residues. Trimming took 5 bases from V and 2 from J, leaving 12 bases between them. Germline loops: CDR1 SQVTM, CDR2 ANQGSEA. CDR3 in amino acids: CSVYIPENYGYTF. The sequenced CDR3 bases are TGCAGCGTTTATATTCCAGAGAACTATGGC.

Points on this clone: The CDR3 end lies 3 residues beyond the end of the read and is filled in from the germline J gene. The chain employs TRBV7-6 and TRBJ2-5, with 14 bases lining up with TRBD2. This CDR3 comprises 16 residues. J lost 4 bases, V lost 0 bases, and 1 base had no gene match. In germline, CDR1 is SGHVS, CDR2 FNYEAQ. CDR3 bases read: TGTGCCAGCAGCTTAGCCGGGACTAGCGGGAGAGAGACC. It specifies CASSLAGTSGRET. The CDR3 as a whole reads CASSLAGTSGRETQYF.

As concerns this clone: The CDR3 goes on 3 residues after the read ends, and that part is filled in from the germline J gene. This chain uses TRBV20-1 with TRBJ2-1; 14 bases are shared with TRBD2. The CDR3 loop spans 15 amino acids. V gave up 5 bases and J gave up 8 bases; unmatched junction bases: 8. Germline V gene sequence: CDR1 DFQATT, CDR2 SNEGSKA (reference sequence). The sequenced part of the CDR3 DNA is TGCAGTGCTGCCCGACTAGCGGGGGGGGGTGATGAG. Its translation: CSAARLAGGGDE. The full CDR3 is CSAARLAGGGDEQFF.